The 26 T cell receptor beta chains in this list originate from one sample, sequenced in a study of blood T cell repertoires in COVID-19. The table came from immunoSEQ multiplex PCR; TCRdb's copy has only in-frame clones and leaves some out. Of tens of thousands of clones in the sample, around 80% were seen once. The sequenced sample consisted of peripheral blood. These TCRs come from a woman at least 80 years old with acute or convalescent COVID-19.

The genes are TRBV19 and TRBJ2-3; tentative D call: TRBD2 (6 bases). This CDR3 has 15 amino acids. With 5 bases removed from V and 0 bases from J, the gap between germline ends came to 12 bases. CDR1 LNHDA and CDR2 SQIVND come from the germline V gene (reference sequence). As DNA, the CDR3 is TGTGCCAGTAGTGCCGGGACTTCTAGCACAGATACGCAGTATTTT. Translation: CASSAGTSSTDTQYF.

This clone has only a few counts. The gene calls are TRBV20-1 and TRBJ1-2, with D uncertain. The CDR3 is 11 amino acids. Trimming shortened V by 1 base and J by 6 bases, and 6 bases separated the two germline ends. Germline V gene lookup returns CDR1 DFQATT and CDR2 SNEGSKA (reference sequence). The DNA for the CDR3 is TGCAGTGCTAGAGGGGAGGATGGCTACACCTTC. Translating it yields CSARGEDGYTF.

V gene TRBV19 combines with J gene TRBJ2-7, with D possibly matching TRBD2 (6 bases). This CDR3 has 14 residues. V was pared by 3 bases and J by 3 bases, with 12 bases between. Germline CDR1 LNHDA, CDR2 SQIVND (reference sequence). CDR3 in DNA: TGTGCCAGTAGTATCCTAGCGCAGAGCTACGAGCAGTACTTC. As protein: CASSILAQSYEQYF. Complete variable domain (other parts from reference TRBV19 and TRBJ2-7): DGGITQSPKYLFRKEGQNVTLSCEQNLNHDAMYWYRQDPGQGLRLIYYSQIVNDFQKGDIAEGYSVSREKKESFPLTVTSAQKNPTAFYLCASSILAQSYEQYFGPGTRLTVT.

CDR3 DNA: TGTGCCAGCAGTGAGGCTAGCGGGGCGTCGGGCTACACCTTC. This gives the protein CASSEASGASGYTF. V and J are TRBV6-4 and TRBJ1-2, with D perhaps TRBD1 (5 bases). In germline, CDR1 is MRHNA, CDR2 SNTAGT. The CDR3 runs to 14 residues. V shed 3 bases and J shed 8 bases, with 16 bases lying between them.

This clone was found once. In nucleotides, the CDR3 is TGTGCCAGCAGTTACTCTAGCGGGACCTCCAGTGAGCAGTTCTTC. Protein product: CASSYSSGTSSEQFF. V is TRBV6-5 and J is TRBJ2-1; TRBD2 aligns across 8 bases. The CDR3 runs 15 residues. CDR1 is MNHEY and CDR2 is SVGAGI in the germline V gene. Trimming cost V 0 bases and J 9 bases; bases outside gene matches: 7.

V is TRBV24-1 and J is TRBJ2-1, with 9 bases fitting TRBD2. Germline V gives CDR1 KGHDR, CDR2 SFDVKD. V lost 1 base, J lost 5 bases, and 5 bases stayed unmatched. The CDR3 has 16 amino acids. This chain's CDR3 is CATSDFRAGGNNEQFF. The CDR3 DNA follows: TGTGCCACCAGTGATTTTAGGGCGGGAGGGAACAATGAGCAGTTCTTC.

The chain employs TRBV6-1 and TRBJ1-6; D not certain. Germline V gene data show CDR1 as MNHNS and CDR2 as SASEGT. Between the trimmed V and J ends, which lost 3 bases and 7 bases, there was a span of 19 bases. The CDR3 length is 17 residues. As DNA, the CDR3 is TGTGCCAGCAGTGATCCTTTGCTAGGGAGTGGCAATTCACCCCTCCACTTT. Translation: CASSDPLLGSGNSPLHF.

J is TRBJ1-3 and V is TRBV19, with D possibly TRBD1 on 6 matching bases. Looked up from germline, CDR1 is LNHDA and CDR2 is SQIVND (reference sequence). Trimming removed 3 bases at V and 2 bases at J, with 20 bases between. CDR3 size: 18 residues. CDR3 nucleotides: TGTGCCAGTAGTATCTCGAACCTGCCACAGGGACCTGGAAACACCATATATTTT. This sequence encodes CASSISNLPQGPGNTIYF. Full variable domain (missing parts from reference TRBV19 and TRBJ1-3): DGGITQSPKYLFRKEGQNVTLSCEQNLNHDAMYWYRQDPGQGLRLIYYSQIVNDFQKGDIAEGYSVSREKKESFPLTVTSAQKNPTAFYLCASSISNLPQGPGNTIYFGEGSWLTVV.

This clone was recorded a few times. The CDR3 reads CATSRRGAGGGETQYF. Here the CDR3 DNA reads TGTGCCACCAGCAGGCGAGGGGCAGGGGGCGGAGAGACCCAGTACTTC. This chain links TRBV15 with TRBJ2-5; TRBD1 matches 8 bases. The CDR3 loop spans 16 amino acids. In germline, CDR1 is LNHNV, CDR2 YYDKDF (reference sequence). J was trimmed by 4 bases and V by 3 bases; bases with no gene match: 10.

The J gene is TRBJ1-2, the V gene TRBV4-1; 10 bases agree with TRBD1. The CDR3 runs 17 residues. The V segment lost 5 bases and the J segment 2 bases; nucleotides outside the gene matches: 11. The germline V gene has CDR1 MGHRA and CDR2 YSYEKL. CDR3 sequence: CASSEFTGTGENYGYTF. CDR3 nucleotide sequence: TGCGCCAGCAGCGAGTTTACGGGGACAGGGGAAAACTATGGCTACACCTTC.

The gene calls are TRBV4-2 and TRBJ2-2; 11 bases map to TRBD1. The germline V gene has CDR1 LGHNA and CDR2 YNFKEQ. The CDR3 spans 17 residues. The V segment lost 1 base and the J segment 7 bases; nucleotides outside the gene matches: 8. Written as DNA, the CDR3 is TGTGCCAGCAGCCAAGCCCCCGGGACAGGGGGGGTCGGGGAGCTGTTTTTT. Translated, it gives CASSQAPGTGGVGELFF.

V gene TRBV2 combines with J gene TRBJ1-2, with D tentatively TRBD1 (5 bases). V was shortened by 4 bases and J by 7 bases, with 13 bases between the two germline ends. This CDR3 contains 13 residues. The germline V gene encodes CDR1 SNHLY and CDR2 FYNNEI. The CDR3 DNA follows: TGTGCCAGCAGTGTTACAGGTGGTTTTGGCTACACCTTC. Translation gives CASSVTGGFGYTF.

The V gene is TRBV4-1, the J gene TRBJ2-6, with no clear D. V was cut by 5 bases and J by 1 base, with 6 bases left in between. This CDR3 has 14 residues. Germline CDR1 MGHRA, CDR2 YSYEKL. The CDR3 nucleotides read TGCGCCAGCAGCTTTCTGTCTGGGGCCAACGTCCTGACTTTC. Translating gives CASSFLSGANVLTF.

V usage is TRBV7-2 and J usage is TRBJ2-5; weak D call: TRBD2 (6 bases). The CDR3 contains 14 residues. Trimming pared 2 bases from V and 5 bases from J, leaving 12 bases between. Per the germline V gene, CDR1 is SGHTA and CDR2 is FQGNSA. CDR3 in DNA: TGTGCCAGCAGCTTATCATATGGGGGGGAGACCCAGTACTTC. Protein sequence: CASSLSYGGETQYF.

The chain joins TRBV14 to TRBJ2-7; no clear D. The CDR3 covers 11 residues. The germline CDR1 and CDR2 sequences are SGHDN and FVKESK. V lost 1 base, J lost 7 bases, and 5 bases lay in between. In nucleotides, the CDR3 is TGTGCCAGCAGCCAAGCGCGGGAGCAGTACTTC. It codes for CASSQAREQYF.

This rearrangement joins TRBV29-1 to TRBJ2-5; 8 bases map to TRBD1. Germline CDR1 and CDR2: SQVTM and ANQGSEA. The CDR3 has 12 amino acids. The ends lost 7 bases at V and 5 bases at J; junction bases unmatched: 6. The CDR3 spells CSGDRGGETQYF. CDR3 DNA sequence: TGCAGCGGCGACAGGGGTGGGGAGACCCAGTACTTC.

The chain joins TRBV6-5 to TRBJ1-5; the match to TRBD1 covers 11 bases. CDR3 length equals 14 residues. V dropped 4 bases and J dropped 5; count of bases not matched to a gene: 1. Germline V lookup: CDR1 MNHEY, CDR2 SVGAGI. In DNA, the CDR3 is TGTGCCAGCAGTTGGACAGGGGGCGATCAGCCCCAGCATTTT. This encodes CASSWTGGDQPQHF.

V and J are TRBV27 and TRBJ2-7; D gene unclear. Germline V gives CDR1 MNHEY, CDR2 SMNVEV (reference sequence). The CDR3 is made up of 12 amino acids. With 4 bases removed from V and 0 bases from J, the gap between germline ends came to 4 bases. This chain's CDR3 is CASSSSSYEQYF. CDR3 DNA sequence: TGTGCCAGCAGTTCCAGCTCCTACGAGCAGTACTTC.

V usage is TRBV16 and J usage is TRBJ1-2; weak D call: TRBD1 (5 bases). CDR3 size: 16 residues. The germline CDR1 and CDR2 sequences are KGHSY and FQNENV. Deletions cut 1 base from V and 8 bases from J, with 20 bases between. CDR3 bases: TGTGCCAGCAGCCAATTAGTTCGCGACAGAGGATCCGGCTACACCTTC. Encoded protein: CASSQLVRDRGSGYTF. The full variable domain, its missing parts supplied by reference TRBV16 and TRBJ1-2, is GEEVAQTPKHLVRGEGQKAKLYCAPIKGHSYVFWYQQVLKNEFKFLISFQNENVFDETGMPKERFSAKCLPNSPCSLEIQATKLEDSAVYFCASSQLVRDRGSGYTFGSGTRLTVV.

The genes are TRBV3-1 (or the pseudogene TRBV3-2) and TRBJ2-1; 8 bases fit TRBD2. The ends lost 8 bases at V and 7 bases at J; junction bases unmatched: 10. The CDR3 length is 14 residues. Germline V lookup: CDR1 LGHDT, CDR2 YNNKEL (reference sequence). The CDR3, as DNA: TGTGCCAGCCGGGGTACGGGGGGGGTAAATGAGCAGTTCTTC. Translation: CASRGTGGVNEQFF.

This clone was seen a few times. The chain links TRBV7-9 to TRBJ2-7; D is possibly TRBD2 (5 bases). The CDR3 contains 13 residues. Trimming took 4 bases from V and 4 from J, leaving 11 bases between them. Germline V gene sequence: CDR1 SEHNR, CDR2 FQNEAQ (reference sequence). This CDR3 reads CASSSGTGYEQYF. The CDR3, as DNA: TGTGCCAGCAGCTCAGGTACGGGGTACGAGCAGTACTTC.

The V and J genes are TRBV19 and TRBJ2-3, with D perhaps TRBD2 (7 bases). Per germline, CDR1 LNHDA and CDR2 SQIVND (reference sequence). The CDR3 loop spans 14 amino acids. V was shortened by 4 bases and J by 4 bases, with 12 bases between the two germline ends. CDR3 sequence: CASSTNGGPDTQYF. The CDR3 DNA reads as TGTGCCAGTAGTACGAACGGGGGGCCAGATACGCAGTATTTT. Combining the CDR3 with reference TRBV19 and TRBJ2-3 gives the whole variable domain DGGITQSPKYLFRKEGQNVTLSCEQNLNHDAMYWYRQDPGQGLRLIYYSQIVNDFQKGDIAEGYSVSREKKESFPLTVTSAQKNPTAFYLCASSTNGGPDTQYFGPGTRLTVL.

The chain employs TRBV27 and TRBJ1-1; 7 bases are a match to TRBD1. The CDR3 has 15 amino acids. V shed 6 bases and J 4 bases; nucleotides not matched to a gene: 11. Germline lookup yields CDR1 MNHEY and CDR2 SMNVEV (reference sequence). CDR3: CASSPRTGPFTEAFF. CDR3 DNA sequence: TGTGCCAGCAGCCCACGGACAGGCCCCTTCACTGAAGCTTTCTTT.

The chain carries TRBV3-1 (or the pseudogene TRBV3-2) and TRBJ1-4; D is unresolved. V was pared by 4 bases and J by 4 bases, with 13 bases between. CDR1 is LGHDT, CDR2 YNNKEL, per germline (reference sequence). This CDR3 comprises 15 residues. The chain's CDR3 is CASSPGRAVNEKLFF. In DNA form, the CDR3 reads TGTGCCAGCAGCCCGGGAAGGGCAGTTAATGAAAAACTGTTTTTT.

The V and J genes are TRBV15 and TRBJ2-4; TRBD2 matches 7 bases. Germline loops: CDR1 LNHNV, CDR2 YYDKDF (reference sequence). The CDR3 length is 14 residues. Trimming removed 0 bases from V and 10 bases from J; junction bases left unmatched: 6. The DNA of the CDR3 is TGTGCCACCAGCAGAGAGAACAAGCGGGATATTCAGTACTTC. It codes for CATSRENKRDIQYF.

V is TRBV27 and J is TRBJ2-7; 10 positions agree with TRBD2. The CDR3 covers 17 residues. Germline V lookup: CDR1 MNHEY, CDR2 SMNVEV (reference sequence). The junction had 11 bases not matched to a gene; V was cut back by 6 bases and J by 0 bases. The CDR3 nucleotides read TGTGCCAGCAGCCTAAGGGGGGGACTAGCGACCTCCTACGAGCAGTACTTC. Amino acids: CASSLRGGLATSYEQYF.